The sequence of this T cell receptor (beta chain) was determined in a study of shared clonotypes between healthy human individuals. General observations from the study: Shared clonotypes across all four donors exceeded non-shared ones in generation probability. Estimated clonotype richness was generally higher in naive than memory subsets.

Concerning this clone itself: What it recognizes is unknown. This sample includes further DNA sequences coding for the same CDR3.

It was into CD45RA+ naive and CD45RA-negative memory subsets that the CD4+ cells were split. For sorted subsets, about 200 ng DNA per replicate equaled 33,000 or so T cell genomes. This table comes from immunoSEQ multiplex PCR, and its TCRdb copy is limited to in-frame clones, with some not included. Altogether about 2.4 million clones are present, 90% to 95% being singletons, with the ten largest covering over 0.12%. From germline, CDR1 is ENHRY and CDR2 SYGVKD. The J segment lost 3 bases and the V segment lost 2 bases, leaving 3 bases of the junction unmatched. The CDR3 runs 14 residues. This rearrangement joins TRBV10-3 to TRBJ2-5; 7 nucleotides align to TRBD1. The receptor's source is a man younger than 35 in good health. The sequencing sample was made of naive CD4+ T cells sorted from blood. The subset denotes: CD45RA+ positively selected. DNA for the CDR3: TGTGCCATCAGTGAGGCAGGGGGTAAAGAGACCCAGTACTTC. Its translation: CAISEAGGKETQYF.